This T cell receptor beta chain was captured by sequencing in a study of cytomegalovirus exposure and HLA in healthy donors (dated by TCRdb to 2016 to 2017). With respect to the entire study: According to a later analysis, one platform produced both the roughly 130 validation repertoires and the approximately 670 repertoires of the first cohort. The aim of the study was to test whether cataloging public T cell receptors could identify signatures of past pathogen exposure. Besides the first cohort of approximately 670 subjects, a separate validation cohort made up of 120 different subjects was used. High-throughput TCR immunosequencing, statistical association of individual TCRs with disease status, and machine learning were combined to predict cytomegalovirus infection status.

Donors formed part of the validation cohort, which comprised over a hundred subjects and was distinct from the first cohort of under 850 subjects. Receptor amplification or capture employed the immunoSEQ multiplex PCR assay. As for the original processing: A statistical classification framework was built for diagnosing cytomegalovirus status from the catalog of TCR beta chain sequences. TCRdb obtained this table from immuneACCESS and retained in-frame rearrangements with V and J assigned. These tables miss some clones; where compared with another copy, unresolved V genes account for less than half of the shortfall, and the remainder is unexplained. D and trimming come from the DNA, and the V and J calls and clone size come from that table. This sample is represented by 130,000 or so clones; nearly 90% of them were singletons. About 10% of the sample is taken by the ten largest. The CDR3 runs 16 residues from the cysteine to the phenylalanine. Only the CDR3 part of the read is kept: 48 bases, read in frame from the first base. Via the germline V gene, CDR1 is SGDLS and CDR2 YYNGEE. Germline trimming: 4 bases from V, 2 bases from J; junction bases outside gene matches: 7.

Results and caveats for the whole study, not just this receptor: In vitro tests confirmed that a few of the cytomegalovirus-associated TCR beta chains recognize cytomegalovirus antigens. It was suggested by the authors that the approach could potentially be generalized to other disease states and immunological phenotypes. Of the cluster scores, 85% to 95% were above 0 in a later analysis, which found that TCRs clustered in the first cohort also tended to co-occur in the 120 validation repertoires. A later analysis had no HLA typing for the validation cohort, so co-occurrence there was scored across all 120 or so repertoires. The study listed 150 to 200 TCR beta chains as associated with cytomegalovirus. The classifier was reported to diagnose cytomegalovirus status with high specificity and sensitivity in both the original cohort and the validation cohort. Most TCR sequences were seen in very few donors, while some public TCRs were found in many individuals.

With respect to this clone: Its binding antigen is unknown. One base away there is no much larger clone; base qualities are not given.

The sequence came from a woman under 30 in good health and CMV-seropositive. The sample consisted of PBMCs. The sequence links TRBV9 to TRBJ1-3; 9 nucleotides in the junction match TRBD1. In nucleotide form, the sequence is TGTGCCAGCAGCCCCCAAAGGACAGGGGCTGGAAACACCATATATTTT. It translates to CASSPQRTGAGNTIYF.